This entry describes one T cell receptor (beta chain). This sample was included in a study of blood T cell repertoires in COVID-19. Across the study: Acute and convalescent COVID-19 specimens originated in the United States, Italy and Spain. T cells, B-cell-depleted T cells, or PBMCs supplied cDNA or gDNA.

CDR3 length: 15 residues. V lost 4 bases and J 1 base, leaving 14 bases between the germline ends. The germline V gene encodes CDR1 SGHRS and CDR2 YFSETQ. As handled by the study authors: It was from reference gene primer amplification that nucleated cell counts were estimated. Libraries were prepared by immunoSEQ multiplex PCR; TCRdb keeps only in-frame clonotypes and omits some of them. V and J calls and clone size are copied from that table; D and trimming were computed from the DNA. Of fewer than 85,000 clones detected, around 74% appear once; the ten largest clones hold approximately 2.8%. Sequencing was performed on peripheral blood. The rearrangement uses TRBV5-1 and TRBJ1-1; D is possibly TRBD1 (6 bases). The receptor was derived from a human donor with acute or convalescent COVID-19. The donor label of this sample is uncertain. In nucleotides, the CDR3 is TGCGCCAGCAGCCTCGAAGGACAGCGGAACACTGAAGCTTTCTTT. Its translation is CASSLEGQRNTEAFF.